A selection of T cell receptor beta chains follows, all from one sample in a study of identifying expanded T cells in peripheral blood. TCRdb keeps only in-frame clones here, not all; method: immunoSEQ multiplex PCR. The sample yields 51,000 or so clones, approximately 86% seen once. The source material was blood. These receptors originate from a person between 18 and 75 years old in good health. Both conserved end residues are part of each CDR3.

TRBJ2-1 | TRBV5-1 | CASSLGSGAGSEQFF
TRBJ2-2 | TRBV7-8 | CASSFRQGDTGELFF
TRBJ2-5 | TRBV5-5 | CASSLGQQETQYF
TRBJ1-2 | TRBV7-9 | CASSLSDYGYTF
TRBJ1-2 | TRBV19 | CASSTWTAGYTF
TRBJ2-5 | TRBV5-1 | CASSLGDVSGTQETQYF
TRBJ2-4 | TRBV29-1 | CSVAGTSMNIQYF
TRBJ2-7 | TRBV6-6 | CASSFPGNYEQYF
TRBJ1-5 | TRBV7-6 | CASSPGVNQPQHF
TRBJ2-6 | TRBV11-3 | CASRPGSGANVLTF
TRBJ1-1 | TRBV30 | CAWGSKLGQTNTEAFF
TRBJ2-1 | TRBV7-8 | CASSFSLAGLRDNEQFF
TRBJ2-2 | TRBV7-9 | CASSFRLAGVIGELFF
TRBJ2-5 | TRBV9 | CASSTGTGNRETQYF
TRBJ2-6 | TRBV6-5 | CASSSVRATGANVLTF
TRBJ2-7 | TRBV7-9 | CASTAGTGGHEQYF